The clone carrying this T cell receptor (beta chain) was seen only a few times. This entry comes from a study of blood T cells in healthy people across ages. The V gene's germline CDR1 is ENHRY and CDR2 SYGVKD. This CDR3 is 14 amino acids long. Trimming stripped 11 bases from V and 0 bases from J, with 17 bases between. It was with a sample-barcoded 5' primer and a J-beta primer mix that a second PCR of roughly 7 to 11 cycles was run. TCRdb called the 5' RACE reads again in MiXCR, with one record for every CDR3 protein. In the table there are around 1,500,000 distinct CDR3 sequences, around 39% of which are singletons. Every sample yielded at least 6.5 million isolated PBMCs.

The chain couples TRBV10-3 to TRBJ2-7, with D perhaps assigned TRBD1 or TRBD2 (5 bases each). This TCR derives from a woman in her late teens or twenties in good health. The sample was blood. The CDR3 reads CAAQVGAGSYEQYF. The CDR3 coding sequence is TGTGCCGCCCAAGTCGGGGCGGGCTCCTACGAGCAGTACTTC.